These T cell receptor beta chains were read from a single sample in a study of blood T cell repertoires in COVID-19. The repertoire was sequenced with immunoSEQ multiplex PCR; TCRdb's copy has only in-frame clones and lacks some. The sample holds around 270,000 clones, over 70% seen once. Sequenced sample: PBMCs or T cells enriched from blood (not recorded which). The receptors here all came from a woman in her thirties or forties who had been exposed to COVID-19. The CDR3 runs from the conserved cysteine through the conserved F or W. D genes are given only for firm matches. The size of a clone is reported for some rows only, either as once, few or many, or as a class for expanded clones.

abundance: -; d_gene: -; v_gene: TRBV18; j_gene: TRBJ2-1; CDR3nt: TGTGCCAGCTCACCACGAGACTGGATTAACAATGAGCAGTTCTTC; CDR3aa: CASSPRDWINNEQFF
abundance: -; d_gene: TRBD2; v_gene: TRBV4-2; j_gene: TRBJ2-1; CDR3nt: TGTGCCAGCAGCCAAGTTCTAGCGGGAGGCGATGAGCAGTTCTTC; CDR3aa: CASSQVLAGGDEQFF
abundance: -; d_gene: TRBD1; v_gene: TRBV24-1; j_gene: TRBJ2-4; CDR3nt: TGTGCCACCAGTGATTCCGGACAGGGCGCGAACATTCAGTACTTC; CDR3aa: CATSDSGQGANIQYF
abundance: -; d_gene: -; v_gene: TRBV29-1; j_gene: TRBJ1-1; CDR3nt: TGCAGCGCCGGACAGATACTGAACACTGAAGCTTTCTTT; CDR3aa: CSAGQILNTEAFF
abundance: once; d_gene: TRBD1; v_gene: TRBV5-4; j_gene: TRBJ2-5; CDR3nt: TGTGCCAGCAGCCACCCGGGACAGACTCAAGAGACCCAGTACTTC; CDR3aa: CASSHPGQTQETQYF
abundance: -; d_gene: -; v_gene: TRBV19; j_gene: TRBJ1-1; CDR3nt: TGTGTTACAGGGCCGAACACTGAAGCTTTCTTT; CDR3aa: CVTGPNTEAFF
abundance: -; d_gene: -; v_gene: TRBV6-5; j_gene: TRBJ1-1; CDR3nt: TGTGCCAGCAGGTCTAACGGACAGCAGAACACTGAAGCTTTCTTT; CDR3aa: CASRSNGQQNTEAFF
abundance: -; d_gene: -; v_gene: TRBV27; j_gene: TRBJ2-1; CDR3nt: TGTGCCAGCAGTTTTAAGGGAGGTTACTACAATGAGCAGTTCTTC; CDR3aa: CASSFKGGYYNEQFF
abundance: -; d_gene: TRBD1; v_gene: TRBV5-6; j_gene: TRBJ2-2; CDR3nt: TGTGCCAGCAGCTTCCTGGGAGACAGGGAAAGCACCGGGGAGCTGTTTTTT; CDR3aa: CASSFLGDRESTGELFF
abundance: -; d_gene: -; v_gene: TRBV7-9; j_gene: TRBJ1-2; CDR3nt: TGTGCCAGCAGCTTAGGTGGACAGATCTACACCTTC; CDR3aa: CASSLGGQIYTF
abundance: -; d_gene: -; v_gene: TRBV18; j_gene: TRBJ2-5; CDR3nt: TGTGCCAGCTCACCAGCGTCGGAGACCCAGTACTTC; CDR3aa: CASSPASETQYF
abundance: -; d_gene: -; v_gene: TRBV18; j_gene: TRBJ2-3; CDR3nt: TGTGCCAGCTCACCACAGCTTCGTCCGCTCTCAGGGGCAGATACGCAGTATTTT; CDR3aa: CASSPQLRPLSGADTQYF
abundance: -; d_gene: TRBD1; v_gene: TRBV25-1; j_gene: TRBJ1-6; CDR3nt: TGTGCCAGCAGTGCCTGGGGACAGGGACCCTCACCCCTCCACTTT; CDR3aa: CASSAWGQGPSPLHF
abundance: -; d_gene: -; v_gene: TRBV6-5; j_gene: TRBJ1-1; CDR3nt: TGTGCCAGCAGCCAACATGACAGTTACACTGAAGCTTTCTTT; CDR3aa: CASSQHDSYTEAFF
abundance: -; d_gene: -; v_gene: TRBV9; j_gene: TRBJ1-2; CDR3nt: TGTGCCAGCAGCGTAGATGCCAGGGTCAAGGTGGACTATGGCTACACCTTC; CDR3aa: CASSVDARVKVDYGYTF
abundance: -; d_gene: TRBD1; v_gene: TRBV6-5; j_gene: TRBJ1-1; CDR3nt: TGTGCCAGCATGCCGGGGACAGTATTACACACTGAAGCTTTCTTT; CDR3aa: CASMPGTVLHTEAFF
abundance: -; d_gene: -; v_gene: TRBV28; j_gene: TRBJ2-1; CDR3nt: TGTGCCAGCAGTAGCGCCTCATTAAGCTCCTACAATGAGCAGTTCTTC; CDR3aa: CASSSASLSSYNEQFF